These 20 T cell receptor beta chains came from one sample sequenced in a study of CD8+CD57+ T cells in acquired aplastic anemia. Only patients with CD8+CD57+ cell expansion on flow cytometry were chosen for sequencing. Profiling of TCR beta VDJ combinations and CDR3 sequences used genomic DNA as template. TCRdb passed the reads through MiXCR, listing each CDR3 protein once. The sample includes 260,000 or so distinct CDR3 sequences, roughly half of them seen just once. The sequenced sample consisted of sorted CD4+, CD8+, or CD8+CD57+ T cells (not recorded which) from PBMCs. The receptors here all came from a human donor with aplastic anemia.

A note on this clonotype: The junction and the germline gene differ at one end; a read error may be behind it. The V and J genes are TRBV10-1 and TRBJ1-2; no clear D gene. CDR3 length: 14 amino acids. From germline, CDR1 is WNHNN and CDR2 SYGVQD (reference sequence). The CDR3 nucleotides read TGTGCCATCAGTTACGCCTCTTCAGCCCTGGTCTACACCTTC. This sequence encodes CAISYASSALVYTF.

The chain joins TRBV5-1 to TRBJ2-7; D uncertain. Germline CDR1 and CDR2: SGHRS and YFSETQ. The CDR3 covers 14 residues. V was shortened by 0 bases and J by 1 base, with 8 bases between the two germline ends. The chain's CDR3 is CASSLAVGSYEQYF. In nucleotides, the CDR3 is TGCGCCAGCAGCTTGGCCGTAGGGTCCTACGAGCAGTACTTC. The variable domain in full, completed from reference TRBV5-1 and TRBJ2-7, reads KAGVTQTPRYLIKTRGQQVTLSCSPISGHRSVSWYQQTPGQGLQFLFEYFSETQRNKGNFPGRFSGRQFSNSRSEMNVSTLELGDSALYLCASSLAVGSYEQYFGPGTRLTVT.

This clonotype was detected a few times. The V call is TRBV30, the J call TRBJ1-1; D is unresolved. Germline lookup yields CDR1 GTSNPN and CDR2 SVGIG (reference sequence). Trimming cost V 0 bases and J 1 base, with 9 bases left between them. There are 14 residues in the CDR3. DNA of the CDR3: TGTGCCTGGAGTGTACTGGCAGGGAACACTGAAGCTTTCTTT. It codes for CAWSVLAGNTEAFF.

This clonotype was seen ten or more times. The rearrangement uses TRBV11-1 and TRBJ2-7; D remains unclear. V was pared by 2 bases and J by 6 bases, with 14 bases between. From germline, CDR1 is SGHAT and CDR2 FQDESV (reference sequence). The length of the CDR3 is 14 residues. CDR3 nucleotides: TGTGCCAGCAGCTTAAATAGCCTCGCACCCGAGCAGTACTTC. This encodes CASSLNSLAPEQYF.

The rearrangement joins TRBV10-3 to TRBJ2-7; TRBD2 matches at 8 bases. This CDR3 has 16 residues. The V gene end was trimmed by 6 bases and the J gene end by 7 bases; junction bases not matched to a gene: 17. The germline gives CDR1 ENHRY, CDR2 SYGVKD. In DNA, the CDR3 is TGTGCCATCAGAGCTAGACGGGAGGGGGTTTACAATGAGCAGTACTTC. It translates to CAIRARREGVYNEQYF.

This clonotype was observed a few times. This chain links TRBV9 with TRBJ2-7; no clear D gene. Deletions cut 8 bases from V and 1 base from J, with 1 base between. Germline assignment: CDR1 SGDLS and CDR2 YYNGEE. The CDR3 runs 9 residues. CDR3 in amino acids: CARSYEQYF. CDR3 DNA sequence: TGTGCCAGGTCCTACGAGCAGTACTTC.

This chain joins TRBV2 and TRBJ1-4; TRBD1 matches at 7 bases. Germline V CDR1 and CDR2: SNHLY, FYNNEI. The CDR3 runs 12 residues. The junction had 0 bases not matched to a gene; V was cut back by 4 bases and J by 7 bases. The CDR3 here is CASSGQGEKLFF. The CDR3 DNA is TGTGCCAGCAGTGGACAGGGTGAAAAACTGTTTTTT. Complete variable domain (other parts from reference TRBV2 and TRBJ1-4): EPEVTQTPSHQVTQMGQEVILRCVPISNHLYFYWYRQILGQKVEFLVSFYNNEISEKSEIFDDQFSVERPDGSNFTLKIRSTKLEDSAMYFCASSGQGEKLFFGSGTQLSVL.

This chain joins TRBV9 and TRBJ1-2; maybe TRBD1 (6 bases). Trimming removed 7 bases at V and 5 bases at J, with 21 bases between. The CDR3 extends over 15 amino acids. The germline CDR1 and CDR2 sequences are SGDLS and YYNGEE. CDR3 loop: CASGGGTGPPYGYTF. CDR3 sequence (DNA): TGTGCCAGCGGGGGGGGCACCGGACCCCCTTATGGCTACACCTTC.

Regarding this clonotype: At one of its ends the junction is not consistent with the germline gene, which may arise from a read error. The V gene is TRBV14, the J gene TRBJ2-1; D may be TRBD2 (6 bases). From germline, CDR1 is SGHDN and CDR2 FVKESK. The CDR3 totals 15 residues. CDR3 region: CASSQFGTSYDEQSF. CDR3 nucleotides: TGTGCCAGCAGCCAATTTGGGACTTCCTACGATGAGCAGTCCTTC.

With regard to this clonotype: This may stem from a read error, because a much larger clone lies one nucleotide away. This chain uses TRBV27 with TRBJ2-7; TRBD2 aligns across 11 bases. CDR3 length equals 14 residues. V dropped 1 base and J dropped 6; count of bases not matched to a gene: 2. Germline V CDR1 and CDR2: MNHEY, SMNVEV (reference sequence). In nucleotides, the CDR3 is TGTGCCAGCAGTTTATGGCTAGCGGGAGGCGAGCAGTACTTC. It encodes CASSLWLAGGEQYF.

This clonotype showed up just a few times. This could be a read error, since a much larger clone is one nucleotide away. The V and J genes are TRBV9 and TRBJ1-2, with 7 bases lining up with TRBD1. The germline V gene has CDR1 SGDLS and CDR2 YYNGEE. V lost 3 bases to trimming and J lost 7 bases; unmatched junction nucleotides: 9. The CDR3 spans 14 residues. CDR3 coding DNA: TGTGCCAGCAGCGCCAGAGGGACAGAGTGTGGCTACACCTTC. Encoded protein: CASSARGTECGYTF.

Many counts were recorded for this clonotype. V usage is TRBV7-9 and J usage is TRBJ1-4, with 8 bases aligning to TRBD1. Trimming cost V 5 bases and J 8 bases; bases outside gene matches: 7. This CDR3 has 14 amino acids. Germline-derived CDR1 and CDR2 are SEHNR and FQNEAQ (reference sequence). As DNA, the CDR3 is TGTGCCAGCAGCCAGGACAGGGAGCAAGAAAAACTGTTTTTT. Protein sequence: CASSQDREQEKLFF.

This clonotype was counted at least ten times. The rearrangement uses TRBV25-1 and TRBJ2-5; perhaps D is TRBD1 or TRBD2 (5 bases each). The CDR3 totals 16 residues. In germline, CDR1 is MGHDK, CDR2 SYGVNS. The V gene lost 6 bases and the J gene lost 8 bases, with 25 bases spanning the gap. CDR3 sequence (DNA): TGTGCCAGCAGACCGCCACCCGGGACGGACCGTTTTACCCAGTACTTC. It encodes CASRPPPGTDRFTQYF. Drawing the rest from reference TRBV25-1 and TRBJ2-5, the complete variable domain is EADIYQTPRYLVIGTGKKITLECSQTMGHDKMYWYQQDPGMELHLIHYSYGVNSTEKGDLSSESTVSRIRTEHFPLTLESARPSHTSQYLCASRPPPGTDRFTQYFGPGTRLLVL.

This clonotype has just a few counts. The CDR3 is CASRARGGWDEKLFF. The CDR3 coding sequence is TGTGCCAGCAGAGCCCGCGGGGGGTGGGACGAAAAACTGTTTTTT. The J gene is TRBJ1-4, the V gene TRBV27; D possibly corresponds to TRBD1 (5 bases). Germline V gene data show CDR1 as MNHEY and CDR2 as SMNVEV (reference sequence). The CDR3 covers 15 residues. Trimming left V 6 bases short and J 8 bases short, with 19 bases between.

This chain uses TRBV29-1 with TRBJ1-2; unclear D gene. V was shortened by 5 bases and J by 5 bases, with 12 bases between the two germline ends. CDR3 length equals 12 residues. The germline gives CDR1 SQVTM, CDR2 ANQGSEA. CDR3: CSVTETRYGYTF. CDR3 nucleotides: TGCAGCGTTACAGAGACCCGGTATGGCTACACCTTC.

CDR3 in amino acids: CASSDPQGVGETQYF. The CDR3 region has the DNA TGTGCCAGCAGTGATCCCCAGGGGGTAGGGGAGACCCAGTACTTC. V gene TRBV2 combines with J gene TRBJ2-5; 7 positions agree with TRBD1. Looked up from germline, CDR1 is SNHLY and CDR2 is FYNNEI. V was clipped by 3 bases and J by 5 bases; unmatched bases: 9. The CDR3 is 15 residues long.

This clonotype was seen at least ten times. V and J are TRBV19 and TRBJ2-3; D gene unclear. V was trimmed by 7 bases and J by 9 bases, leaving 11 bases between them. This CDR3 is built from 11 residues. In germline, CDR1 is LNHDA, CDR2 SQIVND (reference sequence). In nucleotides, the CDR3 is TGTGCCAGTAAGATGGGGTTAACGCAGTATTTT. Translating it yields CASKMGLTQYF.

This clonotype occurred many times. This sequence joins TRBV7-9 and TRBJ1-1; D gene unclear. Germline loops: CDR1 SEHNR, CDR2 FQNEAQ (reference sequence). The CDR3 length is 15 residues. V lost 6 bases and J lost 5, with 19 bases in between. CDR3 region: CASSPTGGGRTEAFF. Written as DNA, the CDR3 is TGTGCCAGCAGTCCGACGGGAGGAGGGAGGACTGAAGCTTTCTTT.

This clonotype has a count of ten or more. This CDR3 reads CASSRGASFNSPLHF. CDR3 coding DNA: TGCGCCAGCAGCCGGGGGGCGAGTTTTAATTCACCCCTCCACTTT. V gene TRBV4-1 combines with J gene TRBJ1-6; possible D gene TRBD1, 6 bases. Trimming left V 4 bases short and J 6 bases short, with 13 bases between. Per germline, CDR1 MGHRA and CDR2 YSYEKL. The CDR3 is 15 residues long.

This clonotype was detected many times. The chain has TRBV6-1 and TRBJ1-6; unclear D gene. The CDR3 length is 15 residues. The germline V gene has CDR1 MNHNS and CDR2 SASEGT. V was clipped by 1 base and J by 9 bases, with 13 bases between them. CDR3 sequence (DNA): TGTGCCAGCAGTGAAGAGACGGGTATGGTTTCACCCCTCCACTTT. Its translation is CASSEETGMVSPLHF.